Shown below are 3 T cell receptor beta chains from a single sample sequenced in a study of blood T cell repertoires in COVID-19. Method: immunoSEQ multiplex PCR; TCRdb's copy keeps in-frame clones and lacks some. Of under 150,000 clones listed, around 82% are singletons. Material for sequencing was PBMCs or T cells enriched from blood (not recorded which). These receptors were collected from a man between 50 and 59 years old in a cohort exposed to, infected with or recovered from COVID-19 (not recorded which).

This chain uses TRBV3-1 (or the pseudogene TRBV3-2) with TRBJ1-2; 8 nucleotides align to TRBD1. After removal of 4 bases from V and 4 bases from J, the junction contained 5 bases not matched to a gene. This CDR3 has 14 residues. Germline loops: CDR1 LGHDT, CDR2 YNNKEL (reference sequence). The CDR3 bases are TGTGCCAGCAGCCCCGGACAGGGACTCTATGGCTACACCTTC. This translates into CASSPGQGLYGYTF.

V gene TRBV13 combines with J gene TRBJ2-5; D possibly corresponds to TRBD2 (6 bases). The CDR3 extends over 13 amino acids. Germline CDR1 is PRHDT and CDR2 is FYEKMQ (reference sequence). V lost 2 bases, J lost 5 bases, and 9 bases lay in between. CDR3 DNA: TGTGCCAGCAGCTTATACGGGGGTGAGACCCAGTACTTC. It specifies CASSLYGGETQYF.

V and J are TRBV29-1 and TRBJ2-1, with 10 positions matching TRBD2. Germline V gene sequence: CDR1 SQVTM, CDR2 ANQGSEA. V lost 4 bases to trimming and J lost 7 bases; unmatched junction nucleotides: 13. This CDR3 has 16 amino acids. The CDR3 DNA sequence: TGCAGCGTTGGGACCGCTAGCGGGAGATGGATGAATGAGCAGTTCTTC. This gives the protein CSVGTASGRWMNEQFF.